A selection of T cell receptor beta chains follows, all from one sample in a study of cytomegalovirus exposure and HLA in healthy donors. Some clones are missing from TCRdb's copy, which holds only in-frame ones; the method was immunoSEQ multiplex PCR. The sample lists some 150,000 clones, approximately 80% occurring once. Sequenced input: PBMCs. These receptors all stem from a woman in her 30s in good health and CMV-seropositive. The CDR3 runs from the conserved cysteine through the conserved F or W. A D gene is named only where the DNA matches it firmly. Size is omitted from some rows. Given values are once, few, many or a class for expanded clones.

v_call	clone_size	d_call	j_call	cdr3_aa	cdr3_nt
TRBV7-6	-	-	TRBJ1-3	CASSHYRVSGNTIYF	TGTGCCAGCAGCCACTACAGGGTTTCTGGAAACACCATATATTTT
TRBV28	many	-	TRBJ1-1	CASSSPGRMVEAFF	TGTGCCAGCAGTTCCCCAGGAAGGATGGTAGAAGCTTTCTTT
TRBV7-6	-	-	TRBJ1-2	CASSFGGQFYGYTF	TGTGCCAGCAGCTTCGGAGGGCAGTTCTATGGCTACACCTTC
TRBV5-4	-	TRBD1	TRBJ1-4	CASSYTGGDNEKLFF	TGTGCCAGCAGCTACACAGGGGGCGATAATGAAAAACTGTTTTTT
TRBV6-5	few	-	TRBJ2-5	CASSYSIASPGTQYF	TGTGCCAGCAGTTACTCGATAGCGTCCCCGGGGACCCAGTACTTC
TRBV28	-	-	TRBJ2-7	CASSPPNSYEQYF	TGTGCCAGCAGTCCACCTAACTCCTACGAGCAGTACTTC
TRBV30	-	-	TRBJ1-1	CAWSFDTNTEAFF	TGTGCCTGGAGCTTCGACACTAACACTGAAGCTTTCTTT
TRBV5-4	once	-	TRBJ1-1	CASSLWQGNTEAFF	TGTGCCAGCAGCTTGTGGCAGGGGAACACTGAAGCTTTCTTT
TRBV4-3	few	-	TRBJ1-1	CASGVGAFTEAFF	TGCGCCAGCGGCGTTGGGGCTTTCACTGAAGCTTTCTTT
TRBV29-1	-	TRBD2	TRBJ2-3	CSVALAGQVDTQYF	TGCAGCGTTGCACTAGCGGGGCAAGTGGATACGCAGTATTTT
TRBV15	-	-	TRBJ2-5	CATSPVSQQVAQYF	TGTGCCACCAGCCCAGTCAGTCAGCAGGTGGCCCAGTACTTC
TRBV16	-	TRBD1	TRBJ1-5	CASSHTGQGGLSNQPQHF	TGTGCCAGCAGCCACACCGGACAGGGGGGACTATCCAATCAGCCCCAGCATTTT
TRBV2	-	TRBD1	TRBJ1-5	CASSVQGVGQPQHF	TGTGCCAGCAGTGTACAGGGGGTAGGTCAGCCCCAGCATTTT
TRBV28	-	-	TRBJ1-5	CASQSYGAYSNQPQHF	TGTGCCAGCCAGAGTTACGGAGCTTATAGCAATCAGCCCCAGCATTTT
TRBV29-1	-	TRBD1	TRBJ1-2	CSVEEGTGGYGYTF	TGCAGCGTTGAAGAAGGGACAGGGGGCTATGGCTACACCTTC
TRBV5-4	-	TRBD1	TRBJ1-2	CASSLVQGNGYTF	TGTGCCAGCAGCTTGGTACAGGGGAACGGCTACACCTTC
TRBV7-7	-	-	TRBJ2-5	CASSLSPGYQETQYF	TGTGCCAGCAGCTTATCTCCCGGGTACCAAGAGACCCAGTACTTC